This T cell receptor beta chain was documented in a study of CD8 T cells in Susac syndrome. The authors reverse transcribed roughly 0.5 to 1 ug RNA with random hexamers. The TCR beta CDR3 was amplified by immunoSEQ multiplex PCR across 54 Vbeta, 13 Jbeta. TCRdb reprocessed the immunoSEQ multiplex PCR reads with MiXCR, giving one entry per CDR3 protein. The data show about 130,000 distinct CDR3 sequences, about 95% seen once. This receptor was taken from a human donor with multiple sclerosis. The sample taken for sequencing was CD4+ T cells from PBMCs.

The DNA of the CDR3 is TGTGCCAGCAGTGAGGCCTTAAGCACAGATACGCAGTATTTT. It yields the protein CASSEALSTDTQYF. The chain is built from TRBV2 and TRBJ2-3; D is unresolved. Per germline, CDR1 SNHLY and CDR2 FYNNEI. This CDR3 has 14 amino acids. Trimming left V 3 bases short and J 0 bases short, with 7 bases between. Full variable domain (rest looked up from reference TRBV2 and TRBJ2-3): EPEVTQTPSHQVTQMGQEVILRCVPISNHLYFYWYRQILGQKVEFLVSFYNNEISEKSEIFDDQFSVERPDGSNFTLKIRSTKLEDSAMYFCASSEALSTDTQYFGPGTRLTVL.